One and the same sample provided the 25 T cell receptor beta chains below, sequenced in a study of blood T cell repertoires in COVID-19. Assay used: immunoSEQ multiplex PCR; TCRdb lists only in-frame clones, some missing. The sample yields 60,000 to 70,000 clones, about four fifths seen once. Sequencing was performed on peripheral blood. These receptor sequences come from a man aged 45-65 years with active COVID-19.

J is TRBJ2-3 and V is TRBV5-1, with unresolved D. The CDR3 totals 16 residues. Deletions cut 0 bases from V and 1 base from J, with 12 bases between. Germline V gene sequence: CDR1 SGHRS, CDR2 YFSETQ. CDR3 residues: CASSLALSAGTDTQYF. The CDR3 coding sequence is TGCGCCAGCAGCTTGGCGCTATCCGCGGGCACAGATACGCAGTATTTT.

In this sample, this clone turned up a few times. This chain joins TRBV2 and TRBJ2-7; 9 bases are shared with TRBD2. This CDR3 has 12 residues. V shed 7 bases and J 7 bases; nucleotides not matched to a gene: 5. Germline assignment: CDR1 SNHLY and CDR2 FYNNEI. CDR3 loop: CASTLGLAEQYF. The CDR3 bases are TGTGCCAGCACCCTTGGACTAGCGGAGCAGTACTTC.

The chain recombines TRBV28 with TRBJ1-5; no reliable D call. Germline V lookup: CDR1 MDHEN, CDR2 SYDVKM. V was pared by 5 bases and J by 7 bases, with 21 bases between. This CDR3 is 16 amino acids long. CDR3 sequence reads: CASSRPEVTQYQPQHF. The CDR3 DNA is TGTGCCAGCAGTCGCCCTGAGGTTACGCAATACCAGCCCCAGCATTTT.

The J gene is TRBJ2-3, the V gene TRBV6-5, with 8 bases matching TRBD2. Trimming removed 0 bases from V and 4 bases from J; junction bases left unmatched: 6. Germline lookup yields CDR1 MNHEY and CDR2 SVGAGI. This CDR3 is 16 amino acids long. The DNA of the CDR3 is TGTGCCAGCAGTTACTCGACGCGGGGGGACCCAGATACGCAGTATTTT. It specifies CASSYSTRGDPDTQYF.

The chain carries TRBV30 and TRBJ2-2; D remains unclear. This CDR3 is 13 amino acids long. Germline-derived CDR1 and CDR2 are GTSNPN and SVGIG (reference sequence). The V end was cut by 4 bases, the J end by 5 bases, with 11 bases between. The CDR3 coding sequence is TGTGCCTGGACTAGAGGTGGAACCGGGGAGCTGTTTTTT. This gives the protein CAWTRGGTGELFF.

This clone was picked up a small number of times. The chain combines TRBV6-5 with TRBJ1-5; 7 positions match TRBD1. Losses at the gene ends were 6 bases for V and 4 bases for J; bases not matched to a gene: 9. Germline CDR1 MNHEY, CDR2 SVGAGI. The CDR3 covers 15 residues. The CDR3 bases are TGTGCCAGCAGCCGCGCGACAGGGACTAATCAGCCCCAGCATTTT. Translating gives CASSRATGTNQPQHF.

This sequence joins TRBV19 and TRBJ2-6; 8 nucleotides agree with TRBD1. Germline V lookup: CDR1 LNHDA, CDR2 SQIVND (reference sequence). The CDR3 spans 17 residues. V shed 0 bases and J 2 bases; nucleotides not matched to a gene: 3. This CDR3 reads CASSIEGTGAGANVLTF. The CDR3 DNA follows: TGTGCCAGTAGTATAGAAGGGACAGGCGCTGGGGCCAACGTCCTGACTTTC.

The chain joins TRBV24-1 to TRBJ2-3; 8 bases fit TRBD2. CDR3 length equals 16 residues. The germline V gene encodes CDR1 KGHDR and CDR2 SFDVKD. V trimming: 7 bases; J trimming: 2 bases; junction bases outside the gene matches: 10. CDR3 DNA: TGTGCCACCAGCGACCCTTTAGCGGGGCCCACAGATACGCAGTATTTT. Translation: CATSDPLAGPTDTQYF.

This clone appeared many times. The V gene is TRBV6-6, the J gene TRBJ2-1; possible D gene TRBD2, 5 bases. This CDR3 has 14 residues. Germline CDR1 reads MNHNY; CDR2 reads SVGAGI (reference sequence). V lost 0 bases and J 4 bases, leaving 7 bases between the germline ends. CDR3 nucleotides: TGTGCCAGCAGTTACTCGAGGGTTTACAATGAGCAGTTCTTC. Residues: CASSYSRVYNEQFF.

J is TRBJ2-2 and V is TRBV5-6; TRBD1 might be the D (6 bases). CDR1 SGHDT and CDR2 YYEEEE come from the germline V gene. Trimming took off 4 bases at V and 6 bases at J, with 13 bases between the two ends. This CDR3 has 14 amino acids. The CDR3 DNA is TGTGCCAGCAGCGCGGACAGAGGAGCCGGGGAGCTGTTTTTT. Protein product: CASSADRGAGELFF.

This sequence joins TRBV4-1 and TRBJ1-5; TRBD1 is a possible D gene (6 bases). CDR3 length: 17 amino acids. The germline CDR1 and CDR2 sequences are MGHRA and YSYEKL. Trimming pared 2 bases from V and 3 bases from J, leaving 17 bases between. The CDR3 bases are TGCGCCAGCAGCCAAAGTTACTCTACAGGGTACAATCAGCCCCAGCATTTT. This translates into CASSQSYSTGYNQPQHF.

The V gene is TRBV7-2, the J gene TRBJ2-2, with D possibly matching TRBD2 (5 bases). V lost 5 bases, J lost 8 bases, and 15 bases lay in between. The germline CDR1 and CDR2 sequences are SGHTA and FQGNSA. CDR3 length equals 14 residues. The chain's CDR3 is CASSASQASGELFF. CDR3 DNA: TGTGCCAGCAGCGCTAGCCAGGCGTCGGGGGAGCTGTTTTTT.

V is TRBV7-8 and J is TRBJ1-5; the D gene is possibly TRBD1 (6 bases). This CDR3 comprises 14 residues. Germline lookup yields CDR1 SGHVS and CDR2 FQNEAQ. Deletions cut 2 bases from V and 5 bases from J, with 10 bases between. DNA for the CDR3: TGTGCCAGCAGCTTAACAGGGAGAGATCAGCCCCAGCATTTT. Its protein is CASSLTGRDQPQHF. The full variable domain, with the rest looked up from reference TRBV7-8 and TRBJ1-5, is GAGVSQSPRYKVAKRGQDVALRCDPISGHVSLFWYQQALGQGPEFLTYFQNEAQLDKSGLPSDRFFAERPEGSVSTLKIQRTQQEDSAVYLCASSLTGRDQPQHFGDGTRLSIL.

The chain carries TRBV7-9 and TRBJ2-4; the D is unclear. V lost 5 bases and J 0 bases, leaving 11 bases between the germline ends. Germline CDR1 SEHNR, CDR2 FQNEAQ (reference sequence). This CDR3 comprises 15 residues. This CDR3 is CASSPPGLAKNIQYF. CDR3 in DNA: TGTGCCAGCAGCCCCCCCGGTTTAGCCAAAAACATTCAGTACTTC.

This chain connects TRBV2 to TRBJ2-7, with D perhaps TRBD2 (6 bases). Trimming removed 5 bases at V and 2 bases at J, with 13 bases between. The germline CDR1 and CDR2 sequences are SNHLY and FYNNEI. The CDR3 covers 14 residues. The DNA for the CDR3 is TGTGCCAGCAGTTGGGGGAGGCAAACCTACGAGCAGTACTTC. As protein: CASSWGRQTYEQYF.

The rearrangement uses TRBV4-2 and TRBJ1-2; 7 nucleotides align to TRBD1. CDR1 and CDR2 (germline): LGHNA, YNFKEQ. The CDR3 consists of 15 residues. V gave up 1 base and J gave up 8 bases; unmatched junction bases: 10. CDR3 protein: CASSQGNPGTEGYTF. The CDR3 DNA sequence: TGTGCCAGCAGCCAAGGAAATCCCGGGACAGAAGGCTACACCTTC.

This clone was seen a single time. The V call is TRBV6-5, the J call TRBJ1-6, with a possible D match to TRBD1 (6 bases). The CDR3 consists of 13 residues. Germline CDR1 reads MNHEY; CDR2 reads SVGAGI. V lost 6 bases and J 9 bases, leaving 12 bases between the germline ends. CDR3 amino acids: CASSLQGFSPLHF. The CDR3 nucleotides are TGTGCCAGCAGCCTACAGGGATTTTCACCCCTCCACTTT.

CDR3 sequence reads: CASSRPDTRNTEAFF. CDR3 DNA sequence: TGTGCCAGCAGCCGCCCGGACACCCGCAACACTGAAGCTTTCTTT. The V and J genes are TRBV6-2 or TRBV6-3 and TRBJ1-1, with D maybe TRBD1 (5 bases). V shed 6 bases and J shed 2 bases, with 16 bases lying between them. The germline V gene has CDR1 MNHEY and CDR2 SVGEGT. This CDR3 is 15 amino acids long.

This clone has only a few counts. The chain couples TRBV12-5 to TRBJ1-5; D is perhaps TRBD1 (5 bases). CDR3 size: 15 residues. Deletions cut 4 bases from V and 9 bases from J, with 19 bases between. Per the germline V gene, CDR1 is LGHNT and CDR2 is FRNRAP. The DNA of the CDR3 is TGTGCTAGTGGTTCCGGAACAGGAGCTGGTTTGCCCCAGCATTTT. Amino acids: CASGSGTGAGLPQHF.

The sample holds one count of this clone. The gene calls are TRBV7-2 and TRBJ1-6; no clear D. The germline V gene encodes CDR1 SGHTA and CDR2 FQGNSA. Deletions cut 6 bases from V and 7 bases from J, with 19 bases between. The CDR3 consists of 16 residues. The CDR3 region is CASSSSGPGLNSPLHF. As DNA, the CDR3 is TGTGCCAGCAGTTCTAGCGGACCGGGCCTCAATTCACCCCTCCACTTT.

The chain couples TRBV7-2 to TRBJ2-5; 8 bases align to TRBD1. The junction had 10 bases not matched to a gene; V was cut back by 5 bases and J by 5 bases. In germline, CDR1 is SGHTA, CDR2 FQGNSA. The CDR3 is made up of 15 amino acids. The CDR3 loop is CASSPLDRAGETQYF. The CDR3 DNA is TGTGCCAGCAGCCCCCTGGACAGGGCTGGGGAGACCCAGTACTTC.

The chain uses TRBV20-1 and TRBJ2-1; no reliable D call. Between the trimmed V and J ends, which lost 0 bases and 10 bases, there was a span of 7 bases. The germline V gene encodes CDR1 DFQATT and CDR2 SNEGSKA (reference sequence). The CDR3 length is 11 residues. CDR3: CSARDFPEQFF. The DNA for the CDR3 is TGCAGTGCTAGAGATTTTCCAGAGCAGTTCTTC.

The V call is TRBV5-1, the J call TRBJ1-1; TRBD1 might be the D (5 bases). Germline V gene data show CDR1 as SGHRS and CDR2 as YFSETQ. Deletions cut 4 bases from V and 8 bases from J, with 21 bases between. This CDR3 spans 15 amino acids. CDR3 DNA: TGCGCCAGCAGCCTGGGACCAGCGGGTGGCCAGGAAGCTTTCTTT. This translates into CASSLGPAGGQEAFF.

As to this clone: One end of the junction varies from germline; a read error may be responsible. The chain recombines TRBV7-7 with TRBJ2-1; 10 nucleotides line up with TRBD2. The CDR3 is 15 residues long. Germline assignment: CDR1 SSHAT and CDR2 FNYEAQ (reference sequence). The CDR3 DNA reads TGTGCTAGCAGCCGGACTAGCGGAGCCTACAATGAGCAGTTCTTC. It yields the protein CASSRTSGAYNEQFF.

J is TRBJ1-2 and V is TRBV2, with 7 positions matching TRBD1. The junction had 5 bases not matched to a gene; V was cut back by 6 bases and J by 4 bases. CDR3 length: 13 amino acids. The V gene's germline CDR1 is SNHLY and CDR2 FYNNEI. CDR3 residues: CASSKTGVYGYTF. The CDR3 DNA reads as TGTGCCAGCAGCAAAACAGGGGTCTATGGCTACACCTTC. The variable domain in full, with the rest retrieved from reference TRBV2 and TRBJ1-2, is EPEVTQTPSHQVTQMGQEVILRCVPISNHLYFYWYRQILGQKVEFLVSFYNNEISEKSEIFDDQFSVERPDGSNFTLKIRSTKLEDSAMYFCASSKTGVYGYTFGSGTRLTVV.